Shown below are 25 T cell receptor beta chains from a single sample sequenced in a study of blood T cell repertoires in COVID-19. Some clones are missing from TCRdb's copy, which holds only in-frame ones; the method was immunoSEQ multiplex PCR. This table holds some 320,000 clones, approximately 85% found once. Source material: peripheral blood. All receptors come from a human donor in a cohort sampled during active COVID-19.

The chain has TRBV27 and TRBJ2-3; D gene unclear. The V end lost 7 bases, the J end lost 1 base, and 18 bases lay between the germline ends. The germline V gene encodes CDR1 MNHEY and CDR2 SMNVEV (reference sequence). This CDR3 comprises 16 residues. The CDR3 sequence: CASTPLGRQGTDTQYF. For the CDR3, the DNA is TGTGCCAGCACCCCTTTAGGAAGGCAGGGCACAGATACGCAGTATTTT.

This CDR3 is CASSRVLTTTDTQYF. CDR3 nucleotides: TGTGCCAGCAGCCGGGTCCTTACCACCACAGATACGCAGTATTTT. The chain carries TRBV9 and TRBJ2-3; D is undetermined. The V end was cut by 4 bases, the J end by 2 bases, with 14 bases between. CDR3 length: 15 amino acids. Germline assignment: CDR1 SGDLS and CDR2 YYNGEE. Full variable domain (missing parts from reference TRBV9 and TRBJ2-3): DSGVTQTPKHLITATGQRVTLRCSPRSGDLSVYWYQQSLDQGLQFLIQYYNGEERAKGNILERFSAQQFPDLHSELNLSSLELGDSALYFCASSRVLTTTDTQYFGPGTRLTVL.

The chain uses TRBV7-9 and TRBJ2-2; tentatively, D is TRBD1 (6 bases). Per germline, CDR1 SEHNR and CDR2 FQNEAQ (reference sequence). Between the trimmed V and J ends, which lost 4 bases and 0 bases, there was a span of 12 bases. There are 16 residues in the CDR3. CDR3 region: CASSSWTAANTGELFF. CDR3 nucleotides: TGTGCCAGCAGCTCCTGGACAGCGGCGAACACCGGGGAGCTGTTTTTT.

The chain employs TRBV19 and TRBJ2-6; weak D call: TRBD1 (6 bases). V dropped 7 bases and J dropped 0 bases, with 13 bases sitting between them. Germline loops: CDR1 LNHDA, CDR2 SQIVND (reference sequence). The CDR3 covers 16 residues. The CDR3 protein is CASKGGDNSGANVLTF. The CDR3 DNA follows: TGTGCCAGTAAAGGGGGTGATAACTCTGGGGCCAACGTCCTGACTTTC.

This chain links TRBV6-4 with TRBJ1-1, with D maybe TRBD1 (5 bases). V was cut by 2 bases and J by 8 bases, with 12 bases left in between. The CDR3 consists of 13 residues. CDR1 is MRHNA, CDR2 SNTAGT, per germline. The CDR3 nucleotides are TGTGCCAGCAGTGACGCCCCCTGGACAGAAGCTTTCTTT. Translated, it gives CASSDAPWTEAFF.

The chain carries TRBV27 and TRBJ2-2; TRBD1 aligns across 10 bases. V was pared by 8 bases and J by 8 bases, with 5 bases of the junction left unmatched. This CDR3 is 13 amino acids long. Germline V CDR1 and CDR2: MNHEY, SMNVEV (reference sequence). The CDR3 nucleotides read TGTGCCAGCTGGGGGACAGGGGTAGGGGAGCTGTTTTTT. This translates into CASWGTGVGELFF.

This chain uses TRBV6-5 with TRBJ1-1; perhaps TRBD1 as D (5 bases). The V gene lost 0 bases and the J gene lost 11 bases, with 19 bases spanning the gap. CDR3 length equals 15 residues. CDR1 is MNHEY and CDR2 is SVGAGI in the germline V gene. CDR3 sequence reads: CASSYSDRASYRAFF. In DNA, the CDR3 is TGTGCCAGCAGTTACTCCGACCGGGCTTCGTACAGGGCTTTCTTT.

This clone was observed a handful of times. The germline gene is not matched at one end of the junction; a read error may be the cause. The CDR3, as DNA: TGTGCCAGCTGTGACAGGGGGAGCTCCTATAATTCACCCCTCCACTTT. Its translation: CASCDRGSSYNSPLHF. The V gene is TRBV6-1, the J gene TRBJ1-6; 9 bases map to TRBD1. CDR3 size: 16 residues. In germline, CDR1 is MNHNS, CDR2 SASEGT.

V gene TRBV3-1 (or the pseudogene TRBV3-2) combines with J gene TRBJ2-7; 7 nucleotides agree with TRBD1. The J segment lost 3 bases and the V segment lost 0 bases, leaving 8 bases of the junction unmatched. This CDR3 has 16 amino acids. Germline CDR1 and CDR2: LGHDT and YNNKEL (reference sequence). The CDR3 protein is CASSQDTGDPRYEQYF. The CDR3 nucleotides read TGTGCCAGCAGCCAAGACACAGGGGACCCGCGCTACGAGCAGTACTTC.

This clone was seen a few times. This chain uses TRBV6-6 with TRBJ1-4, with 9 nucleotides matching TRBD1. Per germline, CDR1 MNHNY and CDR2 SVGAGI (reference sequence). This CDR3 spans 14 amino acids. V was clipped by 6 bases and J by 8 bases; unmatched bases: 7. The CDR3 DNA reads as TGTGCCAGCAGCCCGGGACAGGGAGGCGAAAAACTGTTTTTT. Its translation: CASSPGQGGEKLFF.

The CDR3 DNA sequence: TGCGCCAGCAGCCAAGCCGGGACAGGAAAAACATTTGAGCAGCCCCAGCATTTT. Protein: CASSQAGTGKTFEQPQHF. The chain joins TRBV4-1 to TRBJ1-5, with 8 nucleotides matching TRBD1. The CDR3 consists of 18 residues. The V gene's germline CDR1 is MGHRA and CDR2 YSYEKL. V gave up 1 base and J gave up 7 bases; unmatched junction bases: 15.

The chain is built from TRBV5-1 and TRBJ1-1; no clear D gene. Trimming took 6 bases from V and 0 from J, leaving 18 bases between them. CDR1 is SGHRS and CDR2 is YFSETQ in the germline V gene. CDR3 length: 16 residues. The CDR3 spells CASKRYISSVNTEAFF. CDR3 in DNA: TGCGCCAGCAAGAGGTATATCAGTTCGGTGAACACTGAAGCTTTCTTT. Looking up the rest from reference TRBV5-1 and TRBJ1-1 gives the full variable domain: KAGVTQTPRYLIKTRGQQVTLSCSPISGHRSVSWYQQTPGQGLQFLFEYFSETQRNKGNFPGRFSGRQFSNSRSEMNVSTLELGDSALYLCASKRYISSVNTEAFFGQGTRLTVV.

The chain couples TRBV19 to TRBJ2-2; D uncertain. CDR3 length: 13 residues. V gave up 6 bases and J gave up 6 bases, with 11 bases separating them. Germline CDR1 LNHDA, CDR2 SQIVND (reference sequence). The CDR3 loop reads CASSTSNAGELFF. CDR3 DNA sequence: TGTGCCAGTAGCACATCCAACGCCGGGGAGCTGTTTTTT.

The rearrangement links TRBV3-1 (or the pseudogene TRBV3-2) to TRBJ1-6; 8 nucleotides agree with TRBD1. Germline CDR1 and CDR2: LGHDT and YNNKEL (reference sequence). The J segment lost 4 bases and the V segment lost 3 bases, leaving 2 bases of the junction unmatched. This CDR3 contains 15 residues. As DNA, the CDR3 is TGTGCCAGCAGCCACCGGGACAGGTATAATTCACCCCTCCACTTT. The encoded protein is CASSHRDRYNSPLHF.

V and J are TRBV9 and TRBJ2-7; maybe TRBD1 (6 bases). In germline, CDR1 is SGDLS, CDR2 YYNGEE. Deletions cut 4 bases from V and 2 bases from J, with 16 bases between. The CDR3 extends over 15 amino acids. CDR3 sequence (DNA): TGTGCCAGCAGCCCTCTGATGGGGGCCGCCTACGAGCAGTACTTC. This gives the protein CASSPLMGAAYEQYF. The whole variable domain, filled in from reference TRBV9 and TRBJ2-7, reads DSGVTQTPKHLITATGQRVTLRCSPRSGDLSVYWYQQSLDQGLQFLIQYYNGEERAKGNILERFSAQQFPDLHSELNLSSLELGDSALYFCASSPLMGAAYEQYFGPGTRLTVT.

In nucleotides, the CDR3 is TGTGCCAGCAGCTCTACGGACAGGGGGGGGACCTATGGCTACACCTTC. Translated: CASSSTDRGGTYGYTF. V and J are TRBV7-9 and TRBJ1-2; the match to TRBD1 covers 10 bases. Germline CDR1 and CDR2: SEHNR and FQNEAQ (reference sequence). Germline trimming cut 4 bases from V and 4 bases from J; bases unmatched to any gene: 9. CDR3 size: 16 residues.

The CDR3 region has the DNA TGCGCCAGCAGCCAAGATCGGGCAGGGTGGGGGGCAGATACGCAGTATTTT. This sequence encodes CASSQDRAGWGADTQYF. This rearrangement joins TRBV4-1 to TRBJ2-3; maybe TRBD2 (6 bases). CDR1 is MGHRA, CDR2 YSYEKL, per germline. CDR3 length: 17 residues. The V end was cut by 0 bases, the J end by 4 bases, with 17 bases between.

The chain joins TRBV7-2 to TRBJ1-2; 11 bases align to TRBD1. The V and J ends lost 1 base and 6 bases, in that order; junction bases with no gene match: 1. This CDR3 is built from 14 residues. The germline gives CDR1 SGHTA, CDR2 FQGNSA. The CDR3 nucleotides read TGTGCCAGCAGCTTAGGGGGACAGGGGGATGGCTACACCTTC. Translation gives CASSLGGQGDGYTF.

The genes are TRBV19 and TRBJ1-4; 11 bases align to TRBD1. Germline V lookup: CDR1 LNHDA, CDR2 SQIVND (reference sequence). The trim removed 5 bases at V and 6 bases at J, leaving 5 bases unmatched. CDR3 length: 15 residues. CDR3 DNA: TGTGCCAGTAGTTTTCCGGGACAGGGGGATGAAAAACTGTTTTTT. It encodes CASSFPGQGDEKLFF.

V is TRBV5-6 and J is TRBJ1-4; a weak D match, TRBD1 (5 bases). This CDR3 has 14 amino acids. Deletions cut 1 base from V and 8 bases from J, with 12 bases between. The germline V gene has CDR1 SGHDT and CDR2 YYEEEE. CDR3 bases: TGTGCCAGCAGCTTGCGGGGGACGGGCGAAAAACTGTTTTTT. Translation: CASSLRGTGEKLFF.

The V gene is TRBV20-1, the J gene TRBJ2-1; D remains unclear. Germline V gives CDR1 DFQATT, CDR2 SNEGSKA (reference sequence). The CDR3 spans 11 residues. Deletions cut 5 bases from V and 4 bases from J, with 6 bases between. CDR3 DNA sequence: TGCAGTGCTTACAGTTACAATGAGCAGTTCTTC. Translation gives CSAYSYNEQFF.

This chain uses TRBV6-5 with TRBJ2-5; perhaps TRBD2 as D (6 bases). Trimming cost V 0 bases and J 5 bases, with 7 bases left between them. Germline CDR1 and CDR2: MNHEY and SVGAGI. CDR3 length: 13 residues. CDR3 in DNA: TGTGCCAGCAGTTACTCGGCGGGGGAGACCCAGTACTTC. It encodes CASSYSAGETQYF.

This CDR3 is CASSISGGENEQFF. CDR3 coding DNA: TGTGCCAGTAGTATATCGGGAGGGGAAAATGAGCAGTTCTTC. The V gene is TRBV19, the J gene TRBJ2-1, with 8 bases identical to TRBD2. V was pared by 2 bases and J by 7 bases, with 4 bases of the junction left unmatched. Per germline, CDR1 LNHDA and CDR2 SQIVND (reference sequence). CDR3 length: 14 residues.

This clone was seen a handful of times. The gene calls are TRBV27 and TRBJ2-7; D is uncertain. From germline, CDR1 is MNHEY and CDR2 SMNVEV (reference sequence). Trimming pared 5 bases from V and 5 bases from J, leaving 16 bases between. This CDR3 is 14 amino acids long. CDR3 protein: CASSLEIGIHEQYF. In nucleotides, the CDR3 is TGTGCCAGCAGTCTAGAGATTGGTATCCACGAGCAGTACTTC.

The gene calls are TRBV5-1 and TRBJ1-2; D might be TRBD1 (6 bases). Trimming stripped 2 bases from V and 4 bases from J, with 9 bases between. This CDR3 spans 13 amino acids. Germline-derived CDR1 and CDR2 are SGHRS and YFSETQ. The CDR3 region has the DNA TGCGCCAGCAGCTTACAGGGCTTCTATGGCTACACCTTC. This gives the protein CASSLQGFYGYTF.